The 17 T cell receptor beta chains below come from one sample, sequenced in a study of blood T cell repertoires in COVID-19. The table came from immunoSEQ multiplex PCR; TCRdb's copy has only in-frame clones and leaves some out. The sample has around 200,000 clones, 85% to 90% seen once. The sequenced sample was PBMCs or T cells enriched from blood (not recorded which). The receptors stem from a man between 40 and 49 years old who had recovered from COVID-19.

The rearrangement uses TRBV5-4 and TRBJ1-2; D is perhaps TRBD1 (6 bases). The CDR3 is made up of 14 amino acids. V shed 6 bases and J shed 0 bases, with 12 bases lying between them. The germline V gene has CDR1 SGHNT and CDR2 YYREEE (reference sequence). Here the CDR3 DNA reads TGTGCCAGCACCCGGGACACTTCTAACTATGGCTACACCTTC. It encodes CASTRDTSNYGYTF.

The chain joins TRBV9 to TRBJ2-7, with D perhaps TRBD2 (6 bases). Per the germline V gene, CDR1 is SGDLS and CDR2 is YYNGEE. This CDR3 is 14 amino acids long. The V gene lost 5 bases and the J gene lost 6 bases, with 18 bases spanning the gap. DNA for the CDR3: TGTGCCAGCAGTCTAGGGGACTCGGGACTCGAGCAGTACTTC. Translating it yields CASSLGDSGLEQYF.

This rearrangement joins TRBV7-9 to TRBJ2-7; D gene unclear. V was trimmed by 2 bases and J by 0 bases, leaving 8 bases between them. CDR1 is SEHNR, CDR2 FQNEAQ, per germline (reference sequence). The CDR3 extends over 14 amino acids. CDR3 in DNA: TGTGCCAGCAGCTTACCGGGTAGCTCCTACGAGCAGTACTTC. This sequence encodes CASSLPGSSYEQYF.

The CDR3 is CASRPQGTGANVLTF. DNA for the CDR3: TGTGCCAGCAGGCCCCAGGGAACTGGGGCCAACGTCCTGACTTTC. The rearrangement links TRBV13 to TRBJ2-6; D is perhaps TRBD1 (5 bases). The CDR3 is made up of 15 amino acids. The V and J ends lost 6 bases and 2 bases respectively, with 11 bases between them. In germline, CDR1 is PRHDT, CDR2 FYEKMQ (reference sequence).

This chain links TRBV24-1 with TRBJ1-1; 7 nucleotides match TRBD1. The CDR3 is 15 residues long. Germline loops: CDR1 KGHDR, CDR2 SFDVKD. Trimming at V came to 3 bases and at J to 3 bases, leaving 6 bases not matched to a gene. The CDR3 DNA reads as TGTGCCACCAGTGATACCAACAGGGGTTACACTGAAGCTTTCTTT. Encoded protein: CATSDTNRGYTEAFF.

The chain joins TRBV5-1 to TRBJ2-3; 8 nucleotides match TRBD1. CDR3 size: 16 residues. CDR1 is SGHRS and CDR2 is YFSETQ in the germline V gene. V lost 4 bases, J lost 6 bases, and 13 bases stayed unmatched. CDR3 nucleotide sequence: TGCGCCAGCAGCCCTAATCCGGGACAGGTCTCCGATACGCAGTATTTT. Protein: CASSPNPGQVSDTQYF.

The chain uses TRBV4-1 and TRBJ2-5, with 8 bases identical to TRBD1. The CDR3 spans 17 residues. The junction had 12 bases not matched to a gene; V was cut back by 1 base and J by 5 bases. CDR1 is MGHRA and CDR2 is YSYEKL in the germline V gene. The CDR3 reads CASSQVGRFRGLETQYF. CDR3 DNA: TGCGCCAGCAGCCAAGTTGGGCGTTTCAGGGGGCTGGAGACCCAGTACTTC.

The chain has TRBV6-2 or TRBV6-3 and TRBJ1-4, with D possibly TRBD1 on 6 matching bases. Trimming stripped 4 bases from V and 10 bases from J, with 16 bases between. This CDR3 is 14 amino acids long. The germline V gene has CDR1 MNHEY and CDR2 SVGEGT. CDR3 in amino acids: CASSSQYRVGKLFF. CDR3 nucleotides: TGTGCCAGCAGTTCGCAGTACAGGGTAGGAAAACTGTTTTTT.

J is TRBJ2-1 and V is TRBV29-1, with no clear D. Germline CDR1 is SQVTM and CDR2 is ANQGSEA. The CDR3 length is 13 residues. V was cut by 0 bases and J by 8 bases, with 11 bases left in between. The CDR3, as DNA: TGCAGCGTTGAAGAGGTGGTGGGCGATGAGCAGTTCTTC. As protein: CSVEEVVGDEQFF.

CDR3: CASEPGDSYGYTF. Here the CDR3 DNA reads TGTGCCTCGGAGCCCGGGGATAGCTATGGCTACACCTTC. The chain employs TRBV30 and TRBJ1-2; unclear D gene. This CDR3 has 13 residues. The V gene's germline CDR1 is GTSNPN and CDR2 SVGIG (reference sequence). V was cut by 7 bases and J by 4 bases, with 16 bases left in between.

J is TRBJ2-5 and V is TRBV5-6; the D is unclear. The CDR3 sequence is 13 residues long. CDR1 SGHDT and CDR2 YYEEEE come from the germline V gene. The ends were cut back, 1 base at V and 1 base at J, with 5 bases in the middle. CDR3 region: CASSLYIQETQYF. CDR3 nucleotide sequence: TGTGCCAGCAGCTTGTACATCCAAGAGACCCAGTACTTC.

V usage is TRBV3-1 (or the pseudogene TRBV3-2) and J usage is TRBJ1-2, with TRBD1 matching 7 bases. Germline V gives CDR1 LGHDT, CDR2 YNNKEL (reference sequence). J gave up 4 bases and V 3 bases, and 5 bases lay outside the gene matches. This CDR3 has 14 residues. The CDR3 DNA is TGTGCCAGCAGCCAGGCGGGACAGCTCTATGGCTACACCTTC. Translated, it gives CASSQAGQLYGYTF.

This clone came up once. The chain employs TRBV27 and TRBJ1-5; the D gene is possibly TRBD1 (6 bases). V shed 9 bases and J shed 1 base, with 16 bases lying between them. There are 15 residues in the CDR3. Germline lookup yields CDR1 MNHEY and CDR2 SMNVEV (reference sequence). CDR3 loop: CASRPGGTSNQPQHF. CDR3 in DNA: TGTGCCAGTCGACCGGGGGGCACGAGCAATCAGCCCCAGCATTTT.

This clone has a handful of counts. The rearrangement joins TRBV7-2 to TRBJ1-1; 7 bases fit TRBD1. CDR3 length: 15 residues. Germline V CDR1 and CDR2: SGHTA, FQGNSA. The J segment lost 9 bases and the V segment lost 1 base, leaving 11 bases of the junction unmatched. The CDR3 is CASSLVWDSSGQAFF. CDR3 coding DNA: TGTGCCAGCAGCTTAGTTTGGGACAGCTCGGGGCAAGCTTTCTTT.

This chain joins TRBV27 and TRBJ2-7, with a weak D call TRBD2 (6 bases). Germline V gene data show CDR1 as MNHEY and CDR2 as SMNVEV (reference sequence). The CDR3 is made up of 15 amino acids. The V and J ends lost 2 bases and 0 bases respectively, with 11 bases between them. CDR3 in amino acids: CASSLARGSSYEQYF. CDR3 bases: TGTGCCAGCAGTTTAGCGCGGGGAAGCTCCTACGAGCAGTACTTC.

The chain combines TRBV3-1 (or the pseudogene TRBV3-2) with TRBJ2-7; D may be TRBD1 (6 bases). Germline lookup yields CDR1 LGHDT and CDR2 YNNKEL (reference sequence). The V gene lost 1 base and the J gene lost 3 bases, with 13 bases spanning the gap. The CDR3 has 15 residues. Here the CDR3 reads CASSQGPDRFYEQYF. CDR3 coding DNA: TGTGCCAGCAGCCAAGGCCCGGACAGATTCTACGAGCAGTACTTC.

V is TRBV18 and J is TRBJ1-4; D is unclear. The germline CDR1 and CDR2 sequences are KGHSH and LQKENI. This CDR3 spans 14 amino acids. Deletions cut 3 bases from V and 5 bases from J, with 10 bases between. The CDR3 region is CASSPAGVNEKLFF. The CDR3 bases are TGTGCCAGCTCACCGGCCGGGGTCAATGAAAAACTGTTTTTT.